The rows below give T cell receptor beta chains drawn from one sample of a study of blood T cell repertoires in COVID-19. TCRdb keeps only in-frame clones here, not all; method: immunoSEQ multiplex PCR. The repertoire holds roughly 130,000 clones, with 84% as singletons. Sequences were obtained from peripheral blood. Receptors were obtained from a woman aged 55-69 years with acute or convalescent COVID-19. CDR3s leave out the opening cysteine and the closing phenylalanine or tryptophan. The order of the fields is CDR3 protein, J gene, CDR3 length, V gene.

CDR3aa: ASSPTSGGPRTDTQY; j_gene: TRBJ2-3; len: 15; v_gene: TRBV9
CDR3aa: ASTPGRGLAGDTDTQY; j_gene: TRBJ2-3; len: 16; v_gene: TRBV27
CDR3aa: ASSQAGDRRYGYT; j_gene: TRBJ1-2; len: 13; v_gene: TRBV4-1
CDR3aa: ATRGNTEAF; j_gene: TRBJ1-1; len: 9; v_gene: TRBV4-2
CDR3aa: ASSWGGTDSGNTIY; j_gene: TRBJ1-3; len: 14; v_gene: TRBV5-1
CDR3aa: AIRRTSGTNTGELF; j_gene: TRBJ2-2; len: 14; v_gene: TRBV10-3
CDR3aa: AWTGGGNTEAF; j_gene: TRBJ1-1; len: 11; v_gene: TRBV30
CDR3aa: ASSLVLSRGWSANEKLF; j_gene: TRBJ1-4; len: 17; v_gene: TRBV5-5
CDR3aa: ASSLEGAADQPQH; j_gene: TRBJ1-5; len: 13; v_gene: TRBV7-9
CDR3aa: ASSEAGGHIQY; j_gene: TRBJ2-4; len: 11; v_gene: TRBV7-8
CDR3aa: ASSLGQGGDYGYT; j_gene: TRBJ1-2; len: 13; v_gene: TRBV6-6
CDR3aa: ASSISGEKETQY; j_gene: TRBJ2-5; len: 12; v_gene: TRBV9
CDR3aa: ASSLGLPLDEQF; j_gene: TRBJ2-1; len: 12; v_gene: TRBV5-1
CDR3aa: ASSQVSHEQF; j_gene: TRBJ2-1; len: 10; v_gene: TRBV3-1/TRBV3-2
CDR3aa: ASSLRTEQF; j_gene: TRBJ2-1; len: 9; v_gene: TRBV2
CDR3aa: ASSLQWGGRAEAF; j_gene: TRBJ1-1; len: 13; v_gene: TRBV28
CDR3aa: ASSVRGGTDTQY; j_gene: TRBJ2-3; len: 12; v_gene: TRBV9
CDR3aa: ASSPSSPGVGTYGYT; j_gene: TRBJ1-2; len: 15; v_gene: TRBV19
CDR3aa: AWSIPTANFYGYT; j_gene: TRBJ1-2; len: 13; v_gene: TRBV30
CDR3aa: ASTGSGNTIY; j_gene: TRBJ1-3; len: 10; v_gene: TRBV9
CDR3aa: ASSWGKGQETQY; j_gene: TRBJ2-5; len: 12; v_gene: TRBV27
CDR3aa: ASSTGLAGASFSGELF; j_gene: TRBJ2-2; len: 16; v_gene: TRBV18
CDR3aa: ASGGGNTEAF; j_gene: TRBJ1-1; len: 10; v_gene: TRBV10-2
CDR3aa: ASSQGRGTEAF; j_gene: TRBJ1-1; len: 11; v_gene: TRBV2
CDR3aa: ASRISAPWRAGANTEAF; j_gene: TRBJ1-1; len: 17; v_gene: TRBV7-9
CDR3aa: ASSPIPQETQY; j_gene: TRBJ2-5; len: 11; v_gene: TRBV18
CDR3aa: ASRPGTPTNYGYT; j_gene: TRBJ1-2; len: 13; v_gene: TRBV6-5
CDR3aa: ASSLLMIGQGADEKLF; j_gene: TRBJ1-4; len: 16; v_gene: TRBV5-1
CDR3aa: AIRREGVGGYT; j_gene: TRBJ1-2; len: 11; v_gene: TRBV10-3
CDR3aa: ATSDLGSGYNEQF; j_gene: TRBJ2-1; len: 13; v_gene: TRBV24-1
CDR3aa: ASSLYELVLSYEQY; j_gene: TRBJ2-7; len: 14; v_gene: TRBV7-8
CDR3aa: ASSLESRWKGVNYGYT; j_gene: TRBJ1-2; len: 16; v_gene: TRBV4-1
CDR3aa: ASSLDRLGGYT; j_gene: TRBJ1-2; len: 11; v_gene: TRBV5-1
CDR3aa: ASSRDRGNEKLF; j_gene: TRBJ1-4; len: 12; v_gene: TRBV2
CDR3aa: ASSESDRFPDRENREAF; j_gene: TRBJ1-1; len: 17; v_gene: TRBV2
CDR3aa: AIGPGQQPQH; j_gene: TRBJ1-5; len: 10; v_gene: TRBV10-3
CDR3aa: ASSPVTGGSTNEKLF; j_gene: TRBJ1-4; len: 15; v_gene: TRBV18
CDR3aa: ASSLDGQTEAF; j_gene: TRBJ1-1; len: 11; v_gene: TRBV5-1
CDR3aa: ASSQGVNQPQH; j_gene: TRBJ1-5; len: 11; v_gene: TRBV28
CDR3aa: ASSQDRETQY; j_gene: TRBJ2-5; len: 10; v_gene: TRBV4-1
CDR3aa: ASSQGVSGRTNEKLF; j_gene: TRBJ1-4; len: 15; v_gene: TRBV3-1/TRBV3-2
CDR3aa: ASSSQPAGGHSYNSPLH; j_gene: TRBJ1-6; len: 17; v_gene: TRBV7-8
CDR3aa: ASSLGPTGGNGNTIY; j_gene: TRBJ1-3; len: 15; v_gene: TRBV5-1
CDR3aa: ASSSRDRVRNTEAF; j_gene: TRBJ1-1; len: 14; v_gene: TRBV7-8
CDR3aa: ASSPRGRGGNEKLF; j_gene: TRBJ1-4; len: 14; v_gene: TRBV18
CDR3aa: AWSVPGGVKGYGYT; j_gene: TRBJ1-2; len: 14; v_gene: TRBV30
CDR3aa: AISDQVTGKSGYT; j_gene: TRBJ1-2; len: 13; v_gene: TRBV10-3
CDR3aa: ASTPGGINNSPLH; j_gene: TRBJ1-6; len: 13; v_gene: TRBV9